This is a list of T cell receptor beta chains from one sample in a study of T cell changes during pregnancy in multiple sclerosis. The method was immunoSEQ multiplex PCR; TCRdb's version includes in-frame clones alone and lacks a portion of them. This sample has around 130,000 clones, with 93% found just once. Material: peripheral blood, obtained before pregnancy. Receptors were obtained from a female donor with multiple sclerosis, enrolled in a pregnancy study. Each CDR3 is given with its conserved first and last residue.

v_call	j_call	cdr3_length	cdr3_aa
TRBV2	TRBJ2-2	16	CASRLGGTIYTGELFF
TRBV10-1	TRBJ2-1	13	CASSEAGGGRQFF
TRBV5-1	TRBJ2-2	15	CASRREAGDTGELFF
TRBV6-5	TRBJ1-5	12	CASSQSGGPQHF
TRBV28	TRBJ2-3	16	CASSPVAGGGGDTQYF
TRBV5-1	TRBJ2-5	13	CASSLEGVETQYF
TRBV10-3	TRBJ1-1	14	CAISGARVGTEAFF
TRBV18	TRBJ1-2	15	CASSPGTGLHYGYTF
TRBV29-1	TRBJ1-1	14	CSAIGTRMNTEAFF
TRBV2	TRBJ1-1	19	CASSDGISRDRGKNTEAFF
TRBV4-1	TRBJ1-5	15	CASSIGQSSNQPQHF
TRBV18	TRBJ2-6	15	CASSPGLSGANVLTF
TRBV7-8	TRBJ2-7	13	CASSLTGQREQYF
TRBV4-1	TRBJ2-7	15	CASSQVLVGTYEQYF
TRBV9	TRBJ1-2	14	CASSVGTRTYGYTF
TRBV11-2	TRBJ1-5	13	CASSWTGGQPQHF
TRBV5-4	TRBJ2-5	16	CASTDAGAGPGRTQYF
TRBV4-1	TRBJ2-3	16	CASSQVLAGLTDTQYF
TRBV5-1	TRBJ2-5	15	CASSLRGGAGETQYF
TRBV28	TRBJ1-5	14	CASRGDRGGQPQHF
TRBV19	TRBJ2-1	17	CASSIGTTGVIDNEQFF
TRBV4-1	TRBJ2-3	18	CASSQEEGSGRWSDTQYF
TRBV28	TRBJ1-6	15	CASSFTRTGEGPLHF
TRBV7-2	TRBJ2-7	15	CASSLGQASAYEQYF
TRBV7-9	TRBJ2-1	18	CASRPPGTGGGGFDEQFF
TRBV18	TRBJ1-5	16	CASSPRQALSNQPQHF
TRBV5-1	TRBJ2-7	17	CASSNGGLAGASYEQYF
TRBV5-1	TRBJ2-3	15	CASSGSLAGGDTQYF
TRBV7-3	TRBJ2-1	16	CASSQSPGQGGNEQFF
TRBV4-2	TRBJ1-5	14	CASSQGQGDQPQHF
TRBV19	TRBJ2-6	16	CASSGGLNSGANVLTF
TRBV5-5	TRBJ2-3	17	CASSQLTSGRSTDTQYF
TRBV28	TRBJ2-6	18	CASSLLPGGSSGANVLTF
TRBV11-2	TRBJ2-3	14	CASSLRDIEDTQYF
TRBV30	TRBJ1-2	15	CAWSPAGGTLFGYTF
TRBV5-6	TRBJ1-2	13	CASTRPRRNGYTF
TRBV19	TRBJ2-1	16	CASSIGGGGSYNEQFF
TRBV5-1	TRBJ2-7	15	CASSLEGQGNYEQYF
TRBV15	TRBJ2-2	17	CATSRERSSGRAGELFF
TRBV28	TRBJ1-2	14	CASSLRGRGGGYTF
TRBV7-9	TRBJ1-2	14	CASTAWEGRGGYTF
TRBV19	TRBJ1-5	17	CASSINRGSYSNQPQHF
TRBV5-4	TRBJ1-6	16	CASSHPGTGHNSPLHF
TRBV6-4	TRBJ2-3	15	CASSEDGGTTDTQYF
TRBV25-1	TRBJ1-1	15	CASSDPGLPNTEAFF
TRBV6-5	TRBJ1-3	15	CASSRDSLSGNTIYF
TRBV7-8	TRBJ1-2	13	CASSLSGERGYTF
TRBV28	TRBJ2-7	13	CAGSGGHSYEQYF
TRBV6-5	TRBJ2-5	15	CASSYRQGAAETQYF
TRBV2	TRBJ1-4	16	CASSDSPGQGREKLFF
TRBV6-1	TRBJ2-7	14	CASSVRDRGREQYF
TRBV10-3	TRBJ2-3	15	CAISATSGGADTQYF
TRBV19	TRBJ1-1	14	CASSRAMVNTEAFF
TRBV5-5	TRBJ1-2	14	CASSLEITNYGYTF
TRBV10-2	TRBJ1-2	13	CASSEGARRGYTF
TRBV6-1	TRBJ2-3	18	CASSAHSAGGFSTDTQYF
TRBV5-6	TRBJ2-3	14	CASSSSGRPDTQYF